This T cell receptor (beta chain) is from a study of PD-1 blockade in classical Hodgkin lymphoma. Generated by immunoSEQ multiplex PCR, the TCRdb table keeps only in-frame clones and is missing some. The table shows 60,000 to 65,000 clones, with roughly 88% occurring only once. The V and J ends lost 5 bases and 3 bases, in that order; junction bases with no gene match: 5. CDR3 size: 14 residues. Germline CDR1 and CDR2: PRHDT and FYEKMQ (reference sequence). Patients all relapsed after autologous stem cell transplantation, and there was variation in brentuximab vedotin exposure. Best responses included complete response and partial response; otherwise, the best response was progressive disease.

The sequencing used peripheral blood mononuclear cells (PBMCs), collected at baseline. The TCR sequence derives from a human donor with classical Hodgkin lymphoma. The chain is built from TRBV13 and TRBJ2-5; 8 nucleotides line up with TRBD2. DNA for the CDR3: TGTGCCAGCAGCATGACAGCGGGAGAAGAGACCCAGTACTTC. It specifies CASSMTAGEETQYF.